A selection of T cell receptor beta chains follows, all from one sample in a study of blood T cell repertoires in COVID-19. Sequencing used immunoSEQ multiplex PCR; TCRdb keeps in-frame clones, though not all of them. This table holds about 230,000 clones, about nine tenths found once. Material: peripheral blood. Receptor source: a man aged 45 to 65 with COVID-19, enrolled during active disease. Both conserved end residues are part of each CDR3. The order of the fields is V gene, D gene, clone size, J gene, CDR3 protein, CDR3 DNA. The D gene is left open where the match is weak. Some rows mark clone size as missing; the rest say once, few, many or name a class of expanded clone.

TRBV11-2,-,-,TRBJ2-6,CASSNHPGHPSGANVLTF,TGTGCCAGCAGTAATCATCCCGGACATCCCTCTGGGGCCAACGTCCTGACTTTC
TRBV29-1,-,-,TRBJ2-7,CSVGAGSSYEQYF,TGCAGCGTTGGGGCAGGCAGCTCCTACGAGCAGTACTTC
TRBV20-1,-,-,TRBJ2-3,CSASYRDTQYF,TGCAGTGCTAGTTATCGGGATACGCAGTATTTT
TRBV15,-,-,TRBJ1-5,CATSRARGYQPQHF,TGTGCCACCAGCAGAGCGAGAGGATATCAGCCCCAGCATTTT
TRBV3-1/TRBV3-2,TRBD2,-,TRBJ2-1,CASSQDQLAGGEYNEQFF,TGTGCCAGCAGCCAAGATCAACTAGCGGGAGGAGAGTACAATGAGCAGTTCTTC
TRBV24-1,-,-,TRBJ1-6,CATSDSNSPLHF,TGTGCCACCAGTGATTCAAATTCACCCCTCCACTTT
TRBV5-5,TRBD1,-,TRBJ1-6,CASSLGTGGWDSPLHF,TGTGCCAGCAGCTTGGGGACAGGGGGCTGGGATTCACCCCTCCACTTT
TRBV5-6,-,few,TRBJ1-2,CASSTGQAYGYTF,TGTGCCAGCAGCACGGGACAAGCCTATGGCTACACCTTC
TRBV3-1/TRBV3-2,TRBD1,once,TRBJ1-2,CASSHHRDRNYGYTF,TGTGCCAGCAGCCACCACCGGGACAGAAACTATGGCTACACCTTC
TRBV6-5,TRBD1,-,TRBJ1-6,CASTGGLWSPLHF,TGTGCCAGTACAGGGGGGTTATGGTCACCCCTCCACTTT
TRBV30,-,-,TRBJ1-5,CASPPWNPRGAQHF,TGTGCCTCCCCGCCCTGGAACCCAAGAGGAGCCCAGCATTTT
TRBV27,-,-,TRBJ2-2,CASSLTPRGNAGELFF,TGTGCCAGCAGTTTGACCCCTAGGGGGAATGCCGGGGAGCTGTTTTTT
TRBV10-3,-,once,TRBJ1-2,CAISARADPGNGYTF,TGTGCCATCAGTGCTCGGGCCGATCCAGGGAATGGCTACACCTTC
TRBV5-4,TRBD1,few,TRBJ2-5,CASSSSGQGVSQYF,TGTGCCAGCAGCTCTTCCGGACAGGGAGTATCCCAGTACTTC
TRBV2,TRBD2,-,TRBJ2-2,CASSPQGLPNTGELFF,TGTGCCAGCAGTCCCCAGGGACTACCTAACACCGGGGAGCTGTTTTTT
TRBV5-1,TRBD2,-,TRBJ2-1,CASRPSSGSSYNEQFF,TGCGCCAGCAGGCCCTCTAGCGGTAGCTCCTACAATGAGCAGTTCTTC
TRBV9,-,-,TRBJ1-1,CASSVGRVNTEAFF,TGTGCCAGCAGCGTAGGCAGGGTGAACACTGAAGCTTTCTTT
TRBV14,TRBD1,-,TRBJ1-1,CASSWTGMNTEAFF,TGTGCCAGCAGCTGGACAGGAATGAACACTGAAGCTTTCTTT
TRBV5-1,-,-,TRBJ2-1,CASSFYQGTNSYNEQFF,TGCGCCAGCAGCTTTTATCAGGGGACTAACTCCTACAATGAGCAGTTCTTC
TRBV5-4,TRBD2,-,TRBJ2-7,CASRPGTSGIEEQYF,TGTGCCAGCAGACCCGGGACTAGCGGGATAGAGGAGCAGTACTTC
TRBV6-6,TRBD1,-,TRBJ1-5,CASRGQAHNQPQHF,TGTGCCAGCAGGGGACAGGCCCACAATCAGCCCCAGCATTTT
TRBV13,TRBD2,-,TRBJ2-7,CASGLAGGEQYF,TGTGCCAGCGGCCTAGCGGGAGGCGAGCAGTACTTC
TRBV5-1,-,-,TRBJ1-2,CASSLGSGGLYGYTF,TGCGCCAGCAGCTTGGGAAGCGGGGGACTCTATGGCTACACCTTC
TRBV15,-,-,TRBJ1-1,CATSRTLNTEAFF,TGTGCCACCAGCAGGACACTGAACACTGAAGCTTTCTTT
TRBV3-1/TRBV3-2,-,-,TRBJ2-1,CASSQSPTTPYNEQFF,TGTGCCAGCAGCCAAAGTCCTACTACCCCCTACAATGAGCAGTTCTTC
TRBV6-6,TRBD2,-,TRBJ2-7,CASTGGTRRGGQYF,TGTGCCAGCACTGGCGGGACTAGAAGGGGAGGGCAGTACTTC
TRBV5-1,-,once,TRBJ2-7,CASSLVPWDNSYEQYF,TGCGCCAGCAGCTTGGTGCCCTGGGACAACTCCTACGAGCAGTACTTC
TRBV25-1,-,-,TRBJ1-5,CASQGAGADSQPQHF,TGTGCCAGCCAAGGCGCGGGGGCTGACAGCCAGCCCCAGCATTTT
TRBV3-1/TRBV3-2,-,-,TRBJ2-3,CASSQRRPNTDTQYF,TGTGCCAGCAGCCAACGGCGGCCCAACACAGATACGCAGTATTTT
TRBV7-7,TRBD1,once,TRBJ2-1,CASSFGQGAGNEQFF,TGTGCCAGCAGCTTCGGACAGGGGGCGGGCAATGAGCAGTTCTTC
TRBV5-1,TRBD1,-,TRBJ2-2,CASSGQGDTGELFF,TGCGCCAGCTCGGGACAGGGGGACACCGGGGAGCTGTTTTTT
TRBV5-1,-,-,TRBJ1-4,CASSFDPRGEKLFF,TGCGCCAGCAGCTTCGACCCTCGAGGTGAAAAACTGTTTTTT
TRBV3-1/TRBV3-2,-,-,TRBJ2-1,CASRESGVDEQFF,TGTGCCAGCAGAGAGTCCGGAGTTGATGAGCAGTTCTTC
TRBV3-1/TRBV3-2,-,-,TRBJ2-6,CASSQDTASGANVLTF,TGTGCCAGCAGCCAAGACACAGCCTCTGGGGCCAACGTCCTGACTTTC
TRBV3-1/TRBV3-2,TRBD1,-,TRBJ2-7,CASSQVQGATYEQYF,TGTGCCAGCAGCCAAGTCCAGGGGGCAACCTACGAGCAGTACTTC
TRBV27,-,-,TRBJ2-7,CASSLLPDRTSHEQYF,TGTGCCAGCAGTTTACTACCGGACAGAACCTCCCACGAGCAGTACTTC
TRBV7-9,-,-,TRBJ1-4,CASSPHQGPLFF,TGTGCCAGCAGCCCCCACCAGGGTCCACTGTTTTTT
TRBV11-2,-,-,TRBJ2-1,CASSLDLGGNEQFF,TGTGCCAGCAGCTTAGATCTAGGGGGCAATGAGCAGTTCTTC
TRBV7-2,TRBD2,few,TRBJ2-3,CASSPLELVAGAAAGTQYF,TGTGCCAGCAGCCCGCTCGAGCTTGTAGCGGGGGCAGCAGCAGGTACGCAGTATTTT
TRBV4-3,TRBD2,-,TRBJ2-1,CASSQASGGAYNEQFF,TGCGCCAGCAGCCAAGCTAGCGGGGGGGCCTACAATGAGCAGTTCTTC
TRBV9,-,-,TRBJ2-5,CASSVAWGLETQYF,TGTGCCAGCAGCGTGGCATGGGGGCTTGAGACCCAGTACTTC
TRBV15,TRBD2,-,TRBJ2-3,CATSQRGPSTDTQYF,TGTGCCACCAGCCAGCGGGGCCCTAGCACAGATACGCAGTATTTT
TRBV5-6,TRBD1,-,TRBJ2-7,CASSRGQVAYEQYF,TGTGCCAGCAGCCGGGGACAGGTAGCCTACGAGCAGTACTTC
TRBV7-9,-,-,TRBJ1-2,CASSPTGRQLYGYTF,TGTGCCAGCAGCCCTACAGGCCGCCAGCTCTATGGCTACACCTTC
TRBV5-1,TRBD1,-,TRBJ1-4,CASSTGQGDEKLFF,TGCGCCAGCAGTACGGGACAGGGGGATGAAAAACTGTTTTTT
TRBV13,-,-,TRBJ2-3,CASSTPTGRAGTDTQYF,TGTGCCAGCAGCACCCCAACAGGGAGGGCGGGCACAGATACGCAGTATTTT
TRBV5-4,-,-,TRBJ2-2,CASSLVGVGELFF,TGTGCCAGCAGCCTTGTGGGAGTCGGGGAGCTGTTTTTT
TRBV30,TRBD1,-,TRBJ1-2,CAWSGQGVNYGYTF,TGTGCCTGGAGTGGACAGGGGGTGAACTATGGCTACACCTTC
TRBV6-2/TRBV6-3,TRBD2,-,TRBJ2-7,CASSYAGGAVTYEQYF,TGTGCCAGCAGTTACGCCGGGGGGGCCGTTACTTACGAGCAGTACTTC
TRBV7-9,TRBD1,few,TRBJ2-7,CASSLGRQGTNSYEQYF,TGTGCCAGCAGCTTAGGGAGACAGGGCACAAACTCCTACGAGCAGTACTTC
TRBV3-1/TRBV3-2,-,-,TRBJ2-3,CASSQVASTSTDTQYF,TGTGCCAGCAGCCAAGTAGCGAGCACTAGCACAGATACGCAGTATTTT
TRBV28,-,-,TRBJ2-7,CASSSGAGGSDEQYF,TGTGCCAGCAGTTCCGGGGCAGGGGGGTCCGACGAGCAGTACTTC
TRBV7-9,TRBD2,-,TRBJ2-3,CASSLSSGGVSYTQYF,TGTGCCAGCAGCTTAAGTAGCGGGGGCGTCTCTTATACGCAGTATTTT
TRBV28,TRBD1,-,TRBJ1-3,CASSLVTGTGRGNTIYF,TGTGCCAGCAGTTTGGTTACTGGGACAGGGAGAGGAAACACCATATATTTT